This is a list of T cell receptor beta chains from one sample in a study of blood T cell repertoires in COVID-19. Only in-frame clones appear in the TCRdb table, and some are missing; sequencing was by immunoSEQ multiplex PCR. The data contain about 190,000 clones, around 80% of them seen just once; the ten biggest clones take up around 21%. The source material was peripheral blood. The receptors derive from a human donor in a cohort sampled during active COVID-19. The CDR3 runs from the conserved cysteine through the conserved F or W. A D gene is named only where the DNA matches it firmly. Size is stated for part of the rows, as once, few or many counts, or as a class when the clone is expanded.

j_gene: TRBJ1-6
d_gene: -
abundance: -
v_gene: TRBV11-2
CDR3nt: TGTGCCAGCAGCTTAGCTAGGTCACCCCTCCACTTT
CDR3aa: CASSLARSPLHF

j_gene: TRBJ2-1
d_gene: -
abundance: -
v_gene: TRBV6-4
CDR3nt: TGTGCCAGCAGTTCTAACGGGGAAAGTGAGCAGTTCTTC
CDR3aa: CASSSNGESEQFF

j_gene: TRBJ1-1
d_gene: -
abundance: -
v_gene: TRBV30
CDR3nt: TGTGCCTGGAGTGTAAGGGGGAACACTGAAGCTTTCTTT
CDR3aa: CAWSVRGNTEAFF

j_gene: TRBJ1-4
d_gene: TRBD1
abundance: -
v_gene: TRBV5-8
CDR3nt: TGTGCCAGCAGCCGGGGACAGGCCATAGATGAAAAACTGTTTTTT
CDR3aa: CASSRGQAIDEKLFF

j_gene: TRBJ1-4
d_gene: -
abundance: -
v_gene: TRBV24-1
CDR3nt: TGTGCCACCAGTGATTTAATTACAGGGTTGGAGGAAAAACTGTTTTTT
CDR3aa: CATSDLITGLEEKLFF

j_gene: TRBJ2-5
d_gene: TRBD2
abundance: -
v_gene: TRBV19
CDR3nt: TGTGCCAGTAGTATTCGAGCGGGGGCAACCCAAGAGACCCAGTACTTC
CDR3aa: CASSIRAGATQETQYF

j_gene: TRBJ1-2
d_gene: -
abundance: -
v_gene: TRBV5-4
CDR3nt: TGTGCCAGCAGCTTGGTTTTCAGGGTGGTTTATGGCTACACCTTC
CDR3aa: CASSLVFRVVYGYTF

j_gene: TRBJ2-2
d_gene: TRBD1
abundance: -
v_gene: TRBV29-1
CDR3nt: TGCAGCGTTCTGGGACAGATAAACACCGGGGAGCTGTTTTTT
CDR3aa: CSVLGQINTGELFF

j_gene: TRBJ2-1
d_gene: TRBD2
abundance: -
v_gene: TRBV9
CDR3nt: TGTGCCAGCGGAAGGGGGGGACTAGGTTCCAATGAGCAGTTCTTC
CDR3aa: CASGRGGLGSNEQFF

j_gene: TRBJ2-1
d_gene: -
abundance: -
v_gene: TRBV3-1/TRBV3-2
CDR3nt: TGTGCCAGCAGCCCAACCCGGACAACCGATGAGCAGTTCTTC
CDR3aa: CASSPTRTTDEQFF

j_gene: TRBJ2-1
d_gene: -
abundance: once
v_gene: TRBV20-1
CDR3nt: TGCAGTGCTAGCCCGAATGAGCAGTTCTTC
CDR3aa: CSASPNEQFF

j_gene: TRBJ2-5
d_gene: -
abundance: -
v_gene: TRBV14
CDR3nt: TGTGCCAGCAGCCGGGGGCGGCTCGGAGAGACCCAGTACTTC
CDR3aa: CASSRGRLGETQYF

j_gene: TRBJ1-1
d_gene: -
abundance: -
v_gene: TRBV28
CDR3nt: TGTGCCAGCAGTCCACCGACAGATAACACTGAAGCTTTCTTT
CDR3aa: CASSPPTDNTEAFF

j_gene: TRBJ2-6
d_gene: TRBD2
abundance: -
v_gene: TRBV5-6
CDR3nt: TGTGCCAGCAGCCCCGGGGGGGCGGCGTCTGGGGCCAACGTCCTGACTTTC
CDR3aa: CASSPGGAASGANVLTF

j_gene: TRBJ2-3
d_gene: -
abundance: -
v_gene: TRBV11-1
CDR3nt: TGTGCCAGCAGCCCCAATCGGGGGGCGAGTGATACGCAGTATTTT
CDR3aa: CASSPNRGASDTQYF

j_gene: TRBJ1-2
d_gene: -
abundance: once
v_gene: TRBV27
CDR3nt: TGTGCCAGCAGTTTATCGGGGCCCCTAGGTGGCTACACCTTC
CDR3aa: CASSLSGPLGGYTF

j_gene: TRBJ2-5
d_gene: -
abundance: -
v_gene: TRBV6-5
CDR3nt: TGTGCCAGCCTCGGGGGGACCCAGTACTTC
CDR3aa: CASLGGTQYF

j_gene: TRBJ1-1
d_gene: -
abundance: -
v_gene: TRBV6-1
CDR3nt: TGTGCCAGCAGTGCTAGTTTACGTGTGACAGCCGTCTTGAACACTGAAGCTTTCTTT
CDR3aa: CASSASLRVTAVLNTEAFF

j_gene: TRBJ2-3
d_gene: TRBD1
abundance: -
v_gene: TRBV11-1
CDR3nt: TGTGCCAGCAGCTTGGGGACAGGGAGTGGCACAGATACGCAGTATTTT
CDR3aa: CASSLGTGSGTDTQYF

j_gene: TRBJ2-7
d_gene: -
abundance: -
v_gene: TRBV27
CDR3nt: TGTGCCAGCAGTTCCCCCGGCGGGATGACTTACGAGCAGTACTTC
CDR3aa: CASSSPGGMTYEQYF

j_gene: TRBJ2-7
d_gene: TRBD1
abundance: -
v_gene: TRBV5-1
CDR3nt: TGCGCCAGCAGCTTCGGGGACAGGACCTCCTACGAGCAGTACTTC
CDR3aa: CASSFGDRTSYEQYF

j_gene: TRBJ1-1
d_gene: -
abundance: -
v_gene: TRBV3-1/TRBV3-2
CDR3nt: TGTGCCAGCCAAGAGCGAGCCGCTCGGGGCACTGAAGCTTTCTTT
CDR3aa: CASQERAARGTEAFF

j_gene: TRBJ2-5
d_gene: TRBD1
abundance: once
v_gene: TRBV5-5
CDR3nt: TGTGCCAGCAGCCGAAGGGGGCTCGGAGAGACCCAGTACTTC
CDR3aa: CASSRRGLGETQYF

j_gene: TRBJ1-1
d_gene: -
abundance: -
v_gene: TRBV19
CDR3nt: TGTGCCACAAGGACAGAGTTTTCGCTCACTGAAGCTTTCTTT
CDR3aa: CATRTEFSLTEAFF

j_gene: TRBJ2-5
d_gene: -
abundance: -
v_gene: TRBV3-1/TRBV3-2
CDR3nt: TGTGCCAGCCTTAGGGGCCCTCAAGAGACCCAGTACTTC
CDR3aa: CASLRGPQETQYF

j_gene: TRBJ1-1
d_gene: -
abundance: -
v_gene: TRBV6-6
CDR3nt: TGTGCCAGCAGTTATATTCCGAACACTGAAGCTTTCTTT
CDR3aa: CASSYIPNTEAFF

j_gene: TRBJ2-2
d_gene: TRBD2
abundance: -
v_gene: TRBV7-3
CDR3nt: TGTGCCAGCCGTTCAGCGGGGGGCACCGGGGAGCTGTTTTTT
CDR3aa: CASRSAGGTGELFF

j_gene: TRBJ2-3
d_gene: -
abundance: once
v_gene: TRBV7-9
CDR3nt: TGTGCCAGCAGCTCAGGGACATTATTCGCAGGGGATACGCAGTATTTT
CDR3aa: CASSSGTLFAGDTQYF

j_gene: TRBJ2-1
d_gene: TRBD2
abundance: -
v_gene: TRBV7-9
CDR3nt: TGTGCCAGCAGCTTAGCGCCCTCAGCGGGAAGGTACAATGAGCAGTTCTTC
CDR3aa: CASSLAPSAGRYNEQFF

j_gene: TRBJ2-1
d_gene: TRBD2
abundance: -
v_gene: TRBV7-2
CDR3nt: TGTGCCAGCAGCCCTGGGGTCGGGAGGGAAGGGGCAAGGAATGAGCAGTTCTTC
CDR3aa: CASSPGVGREGARNEQFF

j_gene: TRBJ2-5
d_gene: -
abundance: -
v_gene: TRBV28
CDR3nt: TGTGCCAGCAGTCCTTGGGACACGCAAGAGACCCAGTACTTC
CDR3aa: CASSPWDTQETQYF

j_gene: TRBJ1-2
d_gene: -
abundance: few
v_gene: TRBV2
CDR3nt: TGTGCCGGACTAGACAGGCAGTATGGCTACACCTTC
CDR3aa: CAGLDRQYGYTF

j_gene: TRBJ1-1
d_gene: -
abundance: -
v_gene: TRBV6-5
CDR3nt: TGTGCCAGCTTAGCTAACACTGAAGCTTTCTTT
CDR3aa: CASLANTEAFF

j_gene: TRBJ2-2
d_gene: -
abundance: -
v_gene: TRBV7-2
CDR3nt: TGTGCCAGCAGCTTAGAAAAGGGGGGGACCGGGGAGCTGTTTTTT
CDR3aa: CASSLEKGGTGELFF

j_gene: TRBJ2-1
d_gene: -
abundance: -
v_gene: TRBV19
CDR3nt: TGTGCCACGTGGGGTCAGGGTGAGCAGTTCTTC
CDR3aa: CATWGQGEQFF

j_gene: TRBJ2-2
d_gene: -
abundance: -
v_gene: TRBV5-1
CDR3nt: TGCGCCAGCAGCTTGGGCGCAGGGAATACCGGGGAGCTGTTTTTT
CDR3aa: CASSLGAGNTGELFF

j_gene: TRBJ2-7
d_gene: TRBD2
abundance: -
v_gene: TRBV5-4
CDR3nt: TGTGCCAGCAGCGTCCAACTAGCGCCCTACGAGCAGTACTTC
CDR3aa: CASSVQLAPYEQYF